Listed below are T cell receptor beta chains from one sample, sequenced in a study of blood T cells in healthy people across ages. TCRdb reanalysed the 5' RACE reads using MiXCR and keeps one entry per CDR3 protein. The table has roughly 680,000 distinct CDR3 sequences, 45% to 60% seen once; the top ten hold approximately 13%. Specimen: blood. The receptors originated from a woman of 80 years or more in good health. Both conserved end residues are part of each CDR3. Fields, in order: D gene, clone size, J gene, V gene, CDR3 DNA, CDR3 protein. The D gene is left open where the match is weak. Rows may omit the clone size; those that give it use once, few, many or a size class.

D: TRBD1; size: .; J: TRBJ1-2; V: TRBV11-1; DNA: TGTGCCAGCAGCGCATACTCAGGGGGCCGGGGAGATGGCTACACCTTC; CDR3: CASSAYSGGRGDGYTF
D: .; size: many; J: TRBJ2-7; V: TRBV28; DNA: TGTGCCAGCAGTTTATTGGGTACTAGTCACTACGAGCAGTACTTC; CDR3: CASSLLGTSHYEQYF
D: .; size: .; J: TRBJ1-1; V: TRBV3-1; DNA: TGTGCCAGCAGCCAACTCAAGGGGCTTTTCTTT; CDR3: CASSQLKGLFF
D: .; size: .; J: TRBJ1-2; V: TRBV6-2/TRBV6-3; DNA: TGTGCCAGCACCCGTACAGGCCAATATGGCTACACCTTC; CDR3: CASTRTGQYGYTF
D: .; size: .; J: TRBJ2-3; V: TRBV4-1; DNA: TGCGCCAGCAGCCAAGACAAAAGGGGGGGCCAGAAAACAGATACGCAGTATTTT; CDR3: CASSQDKRGGQKTDTQYF
D: .; size: .; J: TRBJ1-1; V: TRBV6-5; DNA: TGTGCCAGCAGACGCCAATTTCAGGGTTCGGCTGAAGCTTTCTTT; CDR3: CASRRQFQGSAEAFF
D: .; size: .; J: TRBJ2-2; V: TRBV29-1; DNA: TGCAGCGACGGGCATAGGAACACCGGGGAGCTGTTTTTT; CDR3: CSDGHRNTGELFF
D: TRBD1; size: .; J: TRBJ2-1; V: TRBV5-1; DNA: TGCGCCAGCAGCATGGCGGGGACAGGGGTCTACAATGAGCAGTTCTTC; CDR3: CASSMAGTGVYNEQFF
D: .; size: .; J: TRBJ1-6; V: TRBV3-1; DNA: TGTGCCAGCAGCCAGCGAGAAGCTAATTCACCCCTCCACTTT; CDR3: CASSQREANSPLHF
D: TRBD1; size: .; J: TRBJ1-5; V: TRBV12-3/TRBV12-4; DNA: TGTGCCAGCAACCAACAGGGGTATGGCAATCAGCCCCAGCATTTT; CDR3: CASNQQGYGNQPQHF
D: .; size: .; J: TRBJ2-1; V: TRBV5-6; DNA: TGTGCCAGCAGCTATGGGGCCAGAACAAATGAGCAGTTCTTC; CDR3: CASSYGARTNEQFF
D: .; size: many; J: TRBJ2-7; V: TRBV20-1; DNA: TGCAGTGCTAGAGTGCAGGACATATCCTACGAGCAGTACTTC; CDR3: CSARVQDISYEQYF
D: .; size: .; J: TRBJ1-5; V: TRBV5-1; DNA: TGCGTCAGCAGCTTGGGAGGGGGTGGGGATCAGCCCCAGCATTTT; CDR3: CVSSLGGGGDQPQHF
D: .; size: .; J: TRBJ2-1; V: TRBV14; DNA: TGTGCCAGCAGCCAAGTAGGTGGCCCCCAATACAATGAGCAGTTCTTC; CDR3: CASSQVGGPQYNEQFF
D: .; size: .; J: TRBJ2-3; V: TRBV7-2; DNA: TGTGCCAGCAGCCCGTTGACAGCATTCACAGATACGCAGTATTTT; CDR3: CASSPLTAFTDTQYF
D: TRBD1; size: .; J: TRBJ1-2; V: TRBV7-9; DNA: TGTGCCAGCAGCCCCACATCCCGGGACAGGGAGGGCGGCTACACCTTC; CDR3: CASSPTSRDREGGYTF
D: .; size: many; J: TRBJ2-5; V: TRBV6-5; DNA: TGTGCCAGTTCGAGACTAACTAAAGAGACCCAGTACTTC; CDR3: CASSRLTKETQYF
D: .; size: many; J: TRBJ2-5; V: TRBV9; DNA: TGTGCCAGCAGCGGTTTACAAGAGACCCAGTACTTC; CDR3: CASSGLQETQYF
D: TRBD1; size: .; J: TRBJ2-7; V: TRBV7-3; DNA: TGTGCCAGCAGCTCCGGGCACCCGGGACAGCCAGGTAACGAGCAGTACTTC; CDR3: CASSSGHPGQPGNEQYF
D: .; size: .; J: TRBJ2-4; V: TRBV21-1; DNA: TGTGCCAGCAGCTCCGCGACTAGCGCCTTCGAAGACATTCAGTACTTC; CDR3: CASSSATSAFEDIQYF
D: .; size: once; J: TRBJ2-3; V: TRBV4-2; DNA: TGTACCAGCAGCCAAGGACACACAGATACGCAGTATTTT; CDR3: CTSSQGHTDTQYF
D: .; size: .; J: TRBJ2-3; V: TRBV3-1; DNA: TGTGCCAGCAGCCGGGGGGATGTGGGCAGCACAGATACGCAGTATTTT; CDR3: CASSRGDVGSTDTQYF
D: .; size: few; J: TRBJ2-7; V: TRBV9; DNA: TGTGCCAGCAGCGTAAGCAATCGGGACGCCTCGTACTTC; CDR3: CASSVSNRDASYF
D: .; size: .; J: TRBJ2-7; V: TRBV27; DNA: TGTGCCAGCAGTTTATGGGCGAAAATGGGGACACCTGCCGAGCAGTACTTC; CDR3: CASSLWAKMGTPAEQYF
D: TRBD1; size: .; J: TRBJ2-6; V: TRBV25-1; DNA: TGTGCCAGCAGTCACCCGGACAGGGGGGACCTTTCTGGGGCCAACGTCCTGACTTTC; CDR3: CASSHPDRGDLSGANVLTF
D: .; size: .; J: TRBJ2-3; V: TRBV4-1; DNA: TGCGCCAGCAGCCAAGAAGGCGGTGATACGCAGTATTTT; CDR3: CASSQEGGDTQYF
D: .; size: many; J: TRBJ2-7; V: TRBV29-1; DNA: TGCAGCGTTGTCGAGGACGGATACTACGAGCAGTACTTC; CDR3: CSVVEDGYYEQYF
D: TRBD2; size: .; J: TRBJ2-3; V: TRBV25-1; DNA: TGTGCCAGCAGTGAAAGGGCGGGGGGAAGGGTTAGCACAGAGACGCAGTATTTT; CDR3: CASSERAGGRVSTETQYF
D: TRBD1; size: .; J: TRBJ2-7; V: TRBV20-1; DNA: TGCAGTGCTAGTAGACAGGGGTACGAGCAGTACTTC; CDR3: CSASRQGYEQYF
D: .; size: .; J: TRBJ2-5; V: TRBV29-1; DNA: TGCAGCGTTGCCACTAACCAAGAGACCCAGTACTTC; CDR3: CSVATNQETQYF
D: .; size: many; J: TRBJ2-1; V: TRBV5-1; DNA: TGCGCCAGCAGCTTCCTAGCGACCACCCAGCAGTTCTTC; CDR3: CASSFLATTQQFF
D: TRBD1; size: few; J: TRBJ1-1; V: TRBV2; DNA: TGTGCCAGCAAAGACAGGGCGCGTTTTAAAAACACTGAAGCTTTCTTT; CDR3: CASKDRARFKNTEAFF
D: .; size: few; J: TRBJ2-7; V: TRBV5-1; DNA: TGCGCCAGCAGCTCCCGGGACACGGTCATCTACGAGCAGTACTTC; CDR3: CASSSRDTVIYEQYF
D: .; size: many; J: TRBJ1-2; V: TRBV5-1; DNA: TGCGCCAGCAGCTCCCATCGCTATGGCTACACCTTC; CDR3: CASSSHRYGYTF
D: TRBD1; size: many; J: TRBJ2-7; V: TRBV5-1; DNA: TGCGCCAGCAGCTTTGGGGACAGGGCCCCGGAGCAGTACTTC; CDR3: CASSFGDRAPEQYF
D: .; size: .; J: TRBJ1-2; V: TRBV28; DNA: TGTGCCAGCAGACTCAGGGAATCGAGGGGCTACACCTTC; CDR3: CASRLRESRGYTF
D: TRBD1; size: many; J: TRBJ2-5; V: TRBV5-1; DNA: TGCGCCAGCAGCTCGGGACAGACGTACCAAGAGACCCAGTACTTC; CDR3: CASSSGQTYQETQYF
D: .; size: .; J: TRBJ2-7; V: TRBV20-1; DNA: TGCAGTGCTAGAGAGGAATCAAAATACTCCTACGAGCAGTACTTC; CDR3: CSAREESKYSYEQYF
D: .; size: few; J: TRBJ1-1; V: TRBV7-2; DNA: TGTGCCAGCAGCGCCGACTCGAACACTGAAGCTTTCTTT; CDR3: CASSADSNTEAFF
D: TRBD1; size: .; J: TRBJ1-2; V: TRBV28; DNA: TGTGCCAGCAGTTTATCAACAGGGGGCTATGGCTACACCTTC; CDR3: CASSLSTGGYGYTF
D: .; size: once; J: TRBJ2-1; V: TRBV13; DNA: TGTGCCAGCAGCTTATTTCTAGTGGGAGTCAATGAGCAGTTCTTC; CDR3: CASSLFLVGVNEQFF
D: .; size: .; J: TRBJ2-2; V: TRBV9; DNA: TGTGCCAGCAGCGCAGATGGGGGACACACCGGGGAGCTGTTTTTT; CDR3: CASSADGGHTGELFF
D: .; size: .; J: TRBJ2-4; V: TRBV5-1; DNA: TGCGCCAGCAGCGTGGAGAGGGCTGGAAACATTCAGTACTTC; CDR3: CASSVERAGNIQYF
D: .; size: .; J: TRBJ2-3; V: TRBV27; DNA: TGTGCCAGCAAGGGCAGCGATTCTAGCACAGATACGCAGTATTTT; CDR3: CASKGSDSSTDTQYF
D: TRBD1; size: few; J: TRBJ2-7; V: TRBV2; DNA: TGTGCCAGCAGTGGACAGGGGGCGGACGAGCAGTACTTC; CDR3: CASSGQGADEQYF
D: TRBD2; size: .; J: TRBJ2-7; V: TRBV20-1; DNA: TGCAGTGCTGCGCCGGGGACTAGCAGTTACGAGCAGTACTTC; CDR3: CSAAPGTSSYEQYF
D: .; size: many; J: TRBJ2-1; V: TRBV2; DNA: TGTGCCAGCAGTCCTTTTGGACCGGACAATGAGCAGTTCTTC; CDR3: CASSPFGPDNEQFF
D: .; size: .; J: TRBJ2-3; V: TRBV20-1; DNA: TGCAGTGCTAGAAAAGGTGGCGTTAGCACAGATACGCAGTATTTT; CDR3: CSARKGGVSTDTQYF
D: .; size: .; J: TRBJ2-6; V: TRBV6-5; DNA: TGTGCCAGCAGAATTACGGTTTCCTGGGCCAACGTCCTGACTTTC; CDR3: CASRITVSWANVLTF
D: TRBD2; size: .; J: TRBJ2-5; V: TRBV10-2; DNA: TGCGCCAGCACTACTAGCGGGGGGGCCGGTGAGCAGTACTTC; CDR3: CASTTSGGAGEQYF
D: .; size: .; J: TRBJ2-1; V: TRBV21-1; DNA: TGTGCCAGCAGCAAATACCTCCGGGACGGTGATTCCAATGAGCAGTTCTTC; CDR3: CASSKYLRDGDSNEQFF
D: .; size: many; J: TRBJ1-1; V: TRBV9; DNA: TGTGCCAGCAGCGTAGCTCCCCAACAGGTGAACACTGAAGCTTTCTTT; CDR3: CASSVAPQQVNTEAFF
D: .; size: few; J: TRBJ2-3; V: TRBV3-1; DNA: TGTGCCAGCATGGGGACAGATACGCAGTATTTT; CDR3: CASMGTDTQYF
D: .; size: few; J: TRBJ2-5; V: TRBV4-1; DNA: TGCGCCAGCAGCCAGGCTGGGTTAGGGCAAGAGACCCAGTACTTC; CDR3: CASSQAGLGQETQYF